One sample yielded the 19 T cell receptor beta chains listed below, sequenced in a study of regulatory T cells in long-lasting Graves disease. Arm-PCR of CDR3 regions and iRepertoire HTBI primers were used to build TCR beta libraries. One entry per CDR3 protein, called by TCRdb with MiXCR from the multiplex PCR reads. Among some 370,000 distinct CDR3 sequences listed, less than 25% were seen once. Time point indicated: persistent/refractory GD, antithyroid drugs over 5 years with positive TRAb. Construction of the TCR library relied on RNA isolated from PBMCs. The specimen comprised peripheral blood mononuclear cells (PBMCs), sampled when the disease was refractory, from a patient treated with antithyroid drugs. All receptors come from a female donor with Graves disease.

This clonotype was found many times. The chain links TRBV7-2 to TRBJ1-1, with 7 bases that match TRBD1. There are 14 residues in the CDR3. V gave up 5 bases and J gave up 1 base; unmatched junction bases: 4. Per the germline V gene, CDR1 is SGHTA and CDR2 is FQGNSA. The CDR3 coding sequence is TGTGCCAGCAGCCCCGGACAGGCGAACACTGAAGCTTTCTTT. Its protein is CASSPGQANTEAFF. The whole variable domain, remainder taken from reference TRBV7-2 and TRBJ1-1, is GAGVSQSPSNKVTEKGKDVELRCDPISGHTALYWYRQSLGQGLEFLIYFQGNSAPDKSGLPSDRFSAERTGGSVSTLTIQRTQQEDSAVYLCASSPGQANTEAFFGQGTRLTVV.

This clonotype came up a few times. CDR3 sequence: CASSWSASNQPQHF. CDR3 DNA: TGTGCCAGCAGTTGGTCTGCTAGCAATCAGCCCCAGCATTTT. The chain employs TRBV28 and TRBJ1-5; D uncertain. The CDR3 loop spans 14 amino acids. CDR1 is MDHEN, CDR2 SYDVKM, per germline. The germline V and J ends were trimmed by 4 bases and 0 bases, with 7 bases remaining between them.

The chain links TRBV6-1 to TRBJ1-4; no definite D call. The CDR3 totals 13 residues. Germline lookup yields CDR1 MNHNS and CDR2 SASEGT. Trimming pared 3 bases from V and 10 bases from J, leaving 12 bases between. This chain's CDR3 is CASSDGSPGKLFF. CDR3 in DNA: TGTGCCAGCAGTGATGGGAGCCCGGGAAAACTGTTTTTT.

This clonotype occurred a few times. The V and J genes are TRBV6-2 or TRBV6-3 and TRBJ2-3; TRBD1 matches 7 bases. CDR3 length: 15 residues. V shed 6 bases and J 2 bases; nucleotides not matched to a gene: 8. Germline loops: CDR1 MNHEY, CDR2 SVGEGT. CDR3 loop: CASSPRQGNTDTQYF. The CDR3, as DNA: TGTGCCAGCAGCCCCCGACAGGGAAACACAGATACGCAGTATTTT.

This chain joins TRBV11-2 and TRBJ2-5; tentative D call: TRBD2 (5 bases). CDR3 length equals 14 residues. The V and J ends lost 5 bases and 4 bases respectively, with 14 bases between them. The germline CDR1 and CDR2 sequences are SGHAT and FQNNGV. The CDR3 nucleotides are TGTGCCAGCAGCGAGCAGGAGGTCGTAGAGACCCAGTACTTC. This gives the protein CASSEQEVVETQYF.

This clonotype has a count of ten or more. V gene TRBV2 combines with J gene TRBJ1-2, with a weak D call TRBD1 (5 bases). Trimming removed 6 bases from V and 6 bases from J, with 14 bases in between. There are 13 residues in the CDR3. CDR1 SNHLY and CDR2 FYNNEI come from the germline V gene. The CDR3 region is CASREGILDGYTF. CDR3 bases: TGTGCCAGCAGAGAGGGGATACTGGATGGCTACACCTTC.

This clonotype was found a few times. The V gene is TRBV2, the J gene TRBJ2-3; D gene uncertain. Germline-derived CDR1 and CDR2 are SNHLY and FYNNEI. V was shortened by 4 bases and J by 6 bases, with 11 bases between the two germline ends. The CDR3 has 13 residues. Written as DNA, the CDR3 is TGTGCCAGCAGTGCCCTTAGTCCGGATACGCAGTATTTT. Translating gives CASSALSPDTQYF.

In its sample, this clonotype was seen a few times. The chain uses TRBV20-1 and TRBJ2-2, with TRBD1 matching over 9 bases. The CDR3 totals 15 residues. Germline V gene sequence: CDR1 DFQATT, CDR2 SNEGSKA (reference sequence). J was trimmed by 6 bases and V by 3 bases; bases with no gene match: 8. In DNA, the CDR3 is TGCAGTGCTAGGTCCCGGGACAGGGTTTCCGGGGAGCTGTTTTTT. It is translated as CSARSRDRVSGELFF.

This clonotype was counted many times. The chain uses TRBV27 and TRBJ2-2, with 11 bases fitting TRBD1. This CDR3 spans 15 amino acids. In germline, CDR1 is MNHEY, CDR2 SMNVEV (reference sequence). J was trimmed by 5 bases and V by 7 bases; bases with no gene match: 6. CDR3 protein: CASKLGTGGTGELFF. The CDR3 DNA follows: TGTGCCAGCAAGCTTGGGACAGGGGGTACCGGGGAGCTGTTTTTT.

This clonotype has only one observation. The junction departs from germline at one end; a sequencing error may be responsible. This chain joins TRBV7-7 and TRBJ2-1; D is unclear. This CDR3 region has 17 residues. Germline CDR1 reads SSHAT; CDR2 reads FNYEAQ (reference sequence). CDR3 nucleotide sequence: TGTGCTAGCAGCTTAGAACCGCCAGCGAGCTCCTACAATGAGCAGTTCTTC. Protein product: CASSLEPPASSYNEQFF.

A word on this clonotype: One junction end disagrees with the germline gene, perhaps due to a read error. The chain links TRBV28 to TRBJ2-7; D remains unclear. Germline CDR1 and CDR2: MDHEN and SYDVKM. The CDR3 has 11 residues. The CDR3 bases are TGTGCCGGCAGTTCCAACTACGAGCAGTACTTC. Encoded protein: CAGSSNYEQYF.

This clonotype came up a few times. This rearrangement joins TRBV7-9 to TRBJ2-5; D not certain. Germline loops: CDR1 SEHNR, CDR2 FQNEAQ (reference sequence). V lost 5 bases and J 5 bases, leaving 12 bases between the germline ends. The CDR3 is 13 residues long. CDR3 protein: CASSLIMGETQYF. In nucleotides, the CDR3 is TGTGCCAGCAGCCTCATTATGGGTGAGACCCAGTACTTC.

This clonotype was picked up a small number of times. The CDR3 does not close with the conserved phenylalanine or tryptophan, likely indicating a read error. The chain carries TRBV20-1 and TRBJ2-5, with D perhaps given as TRBD1 or TRBD2 (6 bases each). The CDR3 loop spans 14 amino acids. The germline V gene has CDR1 DFQATT and CDR2 SNEGSKA (reference sequence). Trimming removed 6 bases at V and 4 bases at J, with 18 bases between. For the CDR3, the DNA is TGCAGTGCAGGGGGGATGACGGGAGTAGAGACCCAGTACTCC. Its protein product is CSAGGMTGVETQYS.

V gene TRBV19 combines with J gene TRBJ1-1, with TRBD1 identical over 9 bases. The CDR3 has 15 residues. Germline V gives CDR1 LNHDA, CDR2 SQIVND (reference sequence). V gave up 6 bases and J gave up 4 bases; unmatched junction bases: 9. The CDR3 DNA sequence: TGTGCCAGTAGCGTACAGGGGGCGTTCGGCACTGAAGCTTTCTTT. Encoded protein: CASSVQGAFGTEAFF.

The genes are TRBV5-1 and TRBJ1-1; possibly TRBD1 for D (5 bases). Trimming stripped 2 bases from V and 6 bases from J, with 20 bases between. The CDR3 has 16 amino acids. Germline CDR1 SGHRS, CDR2 YFSETQ. CDR3 in amino acids: CASSLVSGGSTSEAFF. CDR3 DNA sequence: TGCGCCAGCAGCTTAGTATCCGGGGGGTCCACATCTGAAGCTTTCTTT.

This clonotype was seen a handful of times. This sequence joins TRBV19 and TRBJ2-5, with TRBD2 matching 10 bases. CDR3 size: 16 residues. Trimming at V came to 2 bases and at J to 5 bases, leaving 8 bases not matched to a gene. Germline-derived CDR1 and CDR2 are LNHDA and SQIVND (reference sequence). Here the CDR3 DNA reads TGTGCCAGTAGTATATCTCTAGCGGGAGCGTACGAGACCCAGTACTTC. Its protein product is CASSISLAGAYETQYF.

V and J are TRBV7-2 and TRBJ1-1; tentative D call: TRBD1 (6 bases). Germline CDR1 is SGHTA and CDR2 is FQGNSA. The CDR3 sequence is 14 residues long. V was shortened by 4 bases and J by 4 bases, with 13 bases between the two germline ends. The CDR3 reads CASSSQGVVTEAFF. CDR3 DNA sequence: TGTGCCAGCAGCTCACAGGGTGTGGTCACTGAAGCTTTCTTT.

This clonotype was observed a handful of times. The chain joins TRBV4-3 to TRBJ1-6, with 7 bases that match TRBD1. Looked up from germline, CDR1 is LGHNA and CDR2 is YSLEER. After removal of 4 bases from V and 7 bases from J, the junction contained 13 bases not matched to a gene. The CDR3 runs 17 residues. Here the CDR3 reads CASSLGPGAGGNSPLHF. CDR3 nucleotide sequence: TGCGCCAGCAGCCTAGGGCCGGGGGCAGGGGGAAATTCACCCCTCCACTTT.

The V and J genes are TRBV5-1 and TRBJ2-7; D call uncertain. The CDR3 spans 12 residues. Trimming took off 2 bases at V and 2 bases at J, with 5 bases between the two ends. Germline CDR1 SGHRS, CDR2 YFSETQ. The CDR3 DNA reads as TGCGCCAGCAGCTTCGATACCTACGAGCAGTACTTC. Its protein is CASSFDTYEQYF. Combining the CDR3 with reference TRBV5-1 and TRBJ2-7 gives the whole variable domain KAGVTQTPRYLIKTRGQQVTLSCSPISGHRSVSWYQQTPGQGLQFLFEYFSETQRNKGNFPGRFSGRQFSNSRSEMNVSTLELGDSALYLCASSFDTYEQYFGPGTRLTVT.